This T cell receptor (beta chain) is from a study of T cell changes during pregnancy in multiple sclerosis. TCRdb's table, derived via immunoSEQ multiplex PCR, lists solely in-frame clones and lacks some. Of 50,000 to 70,000 clones in the sample, 90% to 95% were seen once. CDR1 is SGHDT and CDR2 is YYEEEE in the germline V gene. V was cut by 4 bases and J by 2 bases, with 16 bases left in between. The CDR3 runs to 16 residues. The rearrangement links TRBV5-6 to TRBJ1-5; tentative D call: TRBD1 (5 bases). The sequences come from peripheral blood, collected in the first trimester of pregnancy. This clonotype was sampled from a female donor with multiple sclerosis, enrolled in a pregnancy study. The CDR3: CASSSSGKGGNQPQHF. The CDR3 DNA is TGTGCCAGCAGCAGTTCAGGGAAAGGGGGCAATCAGCCCCAGCATTTT.